Listed below are T cell receptor beta chains from one sample, sequenced in a study of lymphopenia after photon versus proton radiotherapy. Libraries were prepared by immunoSEQ multiplex PCR; TCRdb keeps only in-frame clonotypes and omits some of them. The table includes 40,000 or so clones, approximately 90% detected once. The specimen was peripheral blood, collected from a patient treated with photon-based radiotherapy. These receptors all stem from a man aged 60 to 69 with cholangiocarcinoma. Each CDR3 is given with its conserved first and last residue. A D gene is named only where the DNA matches it firmly. Clone size appears in some rows only: once, few, many, or a class for an expanded clone.

d_call j_call v_call clone_size cdr3_nt cdr3_aa
- TRBJ1-1 TRBV19 - TGTGCCAGTAGCGTCAGGGCGGGGACTGAAGCTTTCTTT CASSVRAGTEAFF
- TRBJ2-3 TRBV5-1 - TGCGCCAGCAGCTTGGCGGGTCGGAGCACAGATACGCAGTATTTT CASSLAGRSTDTQYF
TRBD2 TRBJ2-3 TRBV6-1 once TGTGCCAGCAGGGAGCCCGGACTAGGCACAGATACGCAGTATTTT CASREPGLGTDTQYF
TRBD2 TRBJ2-1 TRBV5-4 - TGTGCCAGCAGCTTGGATAGCGGGAGGGCAAATGAGCAGTTCTTC CASSLDSGRANEQFF
- TRBJ2-7 TRBV6-1 once TGTGCCAGCACTGTTTCCTACGAGCAGTACTTC CASTVSYEQYF
- TRBJ2-1 TRBV2 - TGTGCCAGCAGTGAAGCGCTTGGCGAGAATGAGCAGTTCTTC CASSEALGENEQFF
- TRBJ2-2 TRBV7-9 - TGTGCCAGCAGCCCGGGTCGGACAGATCCCCGAACCGGGGAGCTGTTTTTT CASSPGRTDPRTGELFF
TRBD2 TRBJ2-7 TRBV27 - TGTGCCAGCAGTTTATCGTTAGCGGGGCCCTACGAGCAGTACTTC CASSLSLAGPYEQYF
TRBD2 TRBJ2-2 TRBV7-8 once TGTGCCAGCAGCTTATCGACTAGCGGGAACACCGGGGAGCTGTTTTTT CASSLSTSGNTGELFF
- TRBJ2-7 TRBV7-8 once TGTGCCAGCAGCCTCCGGGACTGGGGGGGGCCGTACGAGCAGTACTTC CASSLRDWGGPYEQYF
TRBD2 TRBJ2-3 TRBV5-1 - TGCGCCAGCAGCTGGGTAGCGGGACTAGGCTCAGATACGCAGTATTTT CASSWVAGLGSDTQYF
TRBD2 TRBJ2-7 TRBV9 - TGTGCCAGCAGCGTAGTTCCTAGCGGGGTTTACGAGCAGTACTTC CASSVVPSGVYEQYF
- TRBJ2-5 TRBV4-2 - TGTGCCAGCAGCCAAGAAGGCGTGCAGACCCAGTACTTC CASSQEGVQTQYF
- TRBJ2-3 TRBV6-6 - TGTGCCAGCAGTCCTCTCTCGAGCGGGAGCACAGATACGCAGTATTTT CASSPLSSGSTDTQYF
- TRBJ1-1 TRBV5-6 - TGTGCCAGCAGCTTGGGGCAGCCGAACACTGAAGCTTTCTTT CASSLGQPNTEAFF
- TRBJ2-3 TRBV19 - TGTGCCAGTAGTATGTACGGGTTACCCGATACGCAGTATTTT CASSMYGLPDTQYF
- TRBJ2-5 TRBV2 - TGTGCCAGCAGTGAAGGTTACCTAGAAGAGACCCAGTACTTC CASSEGYLEETQYF
- TRBJ2-3 TRBV5-1 - TGCGCCAGCAGCGGCGGTGGGGGAGGCACAGATACGCAGTATTTT CASSGGGGGTDTQYF
- TRBJ2-3 TRBV5-1 - TGCGCCAGCAGCTTGGGAGCGGAGTTTAGCACAGATACGCAGTATTTT CASSLGAEFSTDTQYF
TRBD1 TRBJ2-7 TRBV4-1 - TGCGCCAGCAGCCAAGAACAGGGGATAAACGAGCAGTACTTC CASSQEQGINEQYF
- TRBJ1-5 TRBV2 - TGTGCCAGCAACCAGTTTCGAAGCAATCAGCCCCAGCATTTT CASNQFRSNQPQHF
- TRBJ1-2 TRBV21-1 once TGTGCCAGCAGCGACGGGACCGCAACCGGCTATGGCTACACCTTC CASSDGTATGYGYTF
TRBD1 TRBJ1-4 TRBV5-6 - TGTGCCAGCAGCTTTGGGGACAGGGGGCGAGAGGAAAAACTGTTTTTT CASSFGDRGREEKLFF
- TRBJ2-2 TRBV19 - TGTGCCAGTAGTATAACGGGTCTCACCGGGGAGCTGTTTTTT CASSITGLTGELFF
- TRBJ1-2 TRBV14 - TGTGCCAGCAGCCTTAACGCAGGCGAAGCTAACTATGGCTACACCTTC CASSLNAGEANYGYTF
- TRBJ2-3 TRBV5-8 - TGTGCCAGCAGGTCCCGGGGACAAGATACGCAGTATTTT CASRSRGQDTQYF
- TRBJ1-4 TRBV19 - TGTGCCAGTAGCCCCACGACTGGTGAAAAACTGTTTTTT CASSPTTGEKLFF
- TRBJ2-5 TRBV5-4 - TGTGCCATCGCCACTAGCCCCCAAGAGACCCAGTACTTC CAIATSPQETQYF
TRBD2 TRBJ2-3 TRBV29-1 few TGCAGCGTTCGCGGGAGGGCCACCGATACGCAGTATTTT CSVRGRATDTQYF
- TRBJ2-1 TRBV7-8 - TGTGCCAGCAGCTTAGCTGGGTCGGGCTCCTACAATGAGCAGTTCTTC CASSLAGSGSYNEQFF
- TRBJ1-1 TRBV14 few TGTGCCACCAAACGGGGACTCAACACTGAAGCTTTCTTT CATKRGLNTEAFF
TRBD1 TRBJ1-6 TRBV6-1 - TGTGCCAGCAGTGGGGACAGGGGTTCACCCCTCCACTTT CASSGDRGSPLHF
- TRBJ1-1 TRBV28 - TGTGCCAGCAGTGCCCTACCACGGGCTGAAGCTTTCTTT CASSALPRAEAFF
TRBD1 TRBJ2-7 TRBV15 - TGTGCCACCAGCAGAGGGCGGACAGGGGACTACGAGCAGTACTTC CATSRGRTGDYEQYF
- TRBJ2-1 TRBV4-3 - TGCGCCAGCAGCCAAGAACAGAGCTCCTACAATGAGCAGTTCTTC CASSQEQSSYNEQFF
TRBD1 TRBJ2-1 TRBV29-1 - TGCAGCGTTGAGACAGGGGGATACAATGAGCAGTTCTTC CSVETGGYNEQFF
- TRBJ2-1 TRBV19 - TGTGCCAGTAGTCTACGACAGAGCTCCTACAATGAGCAGTTCTTC CASSLRQSSYNEQFF
- TRBJ1-5 TRBV6-5 - TGTGCCAGCAGACCGAGGGGACCTAGCAATCAGCCCCAGCATTTT CASRPRGPSNQPQHF
- TRBJ1-2 TRBV5-1 - TGCGCCAGCAACTTGGAGGGCAGGACTAGGGCCTATGGCTACACCTTC CASNLEGRTRAYGYTF
- TRBJ2-6 TRBV15 few TGTGCCACCAGCAGAGATGAAGATGGGGCCAACGTCCTGACTTTC CATSRDEDGANVLTF
TRBD2 TRBJ2-5 TRBV6-6 - TGTGCCAGCAGCCCCCTTGCGGGGGTTGCTTTGGAGACCCAGTACTTC CASSPLAGVALETQYF
- TRBJ2-5 TRBV18 - TGTGCCAGCTCACCTCGGTCAATTGACAGTCCACAAGAGACCCAGTACTTC CASSPRSIDSPQETQYF
TRBD2 TRBJ2-1 TRBV19 once TGTGCCAGTAGTATATTTCAATGGGGAGGGCCGACCCCCTACAATGAGCAGTTCTTC CASSIFQWGGPTPYNEQFF
TRBD1 TRBJ2-5 TRBV5-8 once TGTGCCAGCAGTATCCGGGACAGGCGGGAGACCCAGTACTTC CASSIRDRRETQYF
- TRBJ2-7 TRBV21-1 few TGTGCCAGCAGCAAAGAAGGATGGGAGCAGTACTTC CASSKEGWEQYF
- TRBJ2-5 TRBV7-2 - TGTGCCAGCAGCTTAAGGGTGGCAGGGGTCGAGACCCAGTACTTC CASSLRVAGVETQYF
- TRBJ1-2 TRBV7-2 - TGTGCCAGCAGCTTAGCGGGTTCCAGGACAACGAACTATGGCTACACCTTC CASSLAGSRTTNYGYTF
- TRBJ2-6 TRBV5-6 - TGTGCCAGCAGCCCTTACAGGGTTACTGGGGCCAACGTCCTGACTTTC CASSPYRVTGANVLTF
- TRBJ1-5 TRBV7-3 - TGTGCCAGCAGCTCCTCAAGCAATCAGCCCCAGCATTTT CASSSSSNQPQHF
TRBD2 TRBJ2-1 TRBV18 - TGTGCCAGCTCACCACAGGGCGGGACTAGTATCAATGAGCAGTTCTTC CASSPQGGTSINEQFF
TRBD1 TRBJ2-7 TRBV11-3 - TGTGCCAGCAGCACGGGACAGGGTTCCTACGAGCAGTACTTC CASSTGQGSYEQYF
- TRBJ2-7 TRBV5-1 - TGCGCCAGCCAGCCCAACACAGGGAGCTCCTACGAGCAGTACTTC CASQPNTGSSYEQYF
- TRBJ2-1 TRBV7-7 - TGTGCCAGCAGCCTAGGACAGTACAATGAGCAGTTCTTC CASSLGQYNEQFF
- TRBJ2-3 TRBV7-2 - TGTGCCAGCAGCTTAGCGGGGGCCCTCACAGATACGCAGTATTTT CASSLAGALTDTQYF
- TRBJ2-3 TRBV7-7 - TGTGCCAGCAGCTTCCCCCAGCCCAGGGTGGATACGCAGTATTTT CASSFPQPRVDTQYF
- TRBJ2-7 TRBV5-1 - TGCGCCAGCAGCTCGTCGGGGGCCTACGAGCAGTACTTC CASSSSGAYEQYF